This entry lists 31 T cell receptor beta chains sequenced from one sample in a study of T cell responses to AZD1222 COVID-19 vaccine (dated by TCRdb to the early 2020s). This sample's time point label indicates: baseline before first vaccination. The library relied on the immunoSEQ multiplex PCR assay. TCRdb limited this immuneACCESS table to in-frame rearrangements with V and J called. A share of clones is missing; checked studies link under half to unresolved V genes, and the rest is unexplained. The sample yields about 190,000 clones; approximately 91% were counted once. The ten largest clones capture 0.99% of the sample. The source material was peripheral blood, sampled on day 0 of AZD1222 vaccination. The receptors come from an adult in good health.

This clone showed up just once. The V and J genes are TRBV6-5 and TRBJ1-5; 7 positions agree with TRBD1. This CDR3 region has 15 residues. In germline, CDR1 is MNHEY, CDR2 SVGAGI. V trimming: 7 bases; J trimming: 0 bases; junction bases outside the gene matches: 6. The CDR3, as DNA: TGTGCCAGCACCCGAACAGGGGATAGCAATCAGCCCCAGCATTTT. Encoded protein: CASTRTGDSNQPQHF.

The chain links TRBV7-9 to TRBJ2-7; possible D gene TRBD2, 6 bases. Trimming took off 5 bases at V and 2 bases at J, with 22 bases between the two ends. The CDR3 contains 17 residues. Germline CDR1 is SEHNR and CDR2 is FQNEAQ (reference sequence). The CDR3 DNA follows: TGTGCCAGCAGCGACGTCCTACGGGGGTCCGACGCCTACGAGCAGTACTTC. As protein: CASSDVLRGSDAYEQYF.

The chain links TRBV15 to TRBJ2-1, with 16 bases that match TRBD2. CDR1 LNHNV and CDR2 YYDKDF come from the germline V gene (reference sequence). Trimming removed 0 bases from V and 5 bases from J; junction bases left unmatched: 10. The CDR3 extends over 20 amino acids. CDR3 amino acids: CATSRESGTSGGASDNEQFF. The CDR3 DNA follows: TGTGCCACCAGCAGAGAAAGCGGGACTAGCGGGGGGGCTTCAGACAATGAGCAGTTCTTC.

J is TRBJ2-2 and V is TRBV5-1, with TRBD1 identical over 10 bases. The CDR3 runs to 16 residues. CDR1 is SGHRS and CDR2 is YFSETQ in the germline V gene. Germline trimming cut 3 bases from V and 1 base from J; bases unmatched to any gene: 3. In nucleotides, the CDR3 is TGCGCCAGCAGCTCGGGACAGGGGAGGAACACCGGGGAGCTGTTTTTT. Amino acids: CASSSGQGRNTGELFF.

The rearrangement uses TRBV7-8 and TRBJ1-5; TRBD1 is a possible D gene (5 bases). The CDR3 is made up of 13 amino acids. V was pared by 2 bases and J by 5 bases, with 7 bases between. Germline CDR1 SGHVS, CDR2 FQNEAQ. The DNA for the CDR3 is TGTGCCAGCAGCTTAACCAGGGATCAGCCCCAGCATTTT. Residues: CASSLTRDQPQHF.

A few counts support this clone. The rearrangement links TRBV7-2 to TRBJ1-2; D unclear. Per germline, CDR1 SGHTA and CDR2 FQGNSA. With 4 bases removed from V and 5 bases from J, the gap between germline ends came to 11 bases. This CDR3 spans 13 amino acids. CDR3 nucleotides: TGTGCCAGCAGCTCCGGGCACGGTTATGGCTACACCTTC. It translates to CASSSGHGYGYTF.

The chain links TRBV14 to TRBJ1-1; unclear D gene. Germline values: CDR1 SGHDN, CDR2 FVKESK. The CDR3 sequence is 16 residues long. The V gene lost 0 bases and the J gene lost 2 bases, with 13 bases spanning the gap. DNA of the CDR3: TGTGCCAGCAGCCAAGATTTTGGGGAACTAAACACTGAAGCTTTCTTT. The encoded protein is CASSQDFGELNTEAFF.

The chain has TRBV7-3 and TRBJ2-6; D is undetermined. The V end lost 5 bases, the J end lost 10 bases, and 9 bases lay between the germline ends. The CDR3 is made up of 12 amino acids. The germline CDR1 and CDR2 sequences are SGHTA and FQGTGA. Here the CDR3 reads CASSRVGNVLTF. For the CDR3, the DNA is TGTGCCAGCAGCCGCGTGGGGAACGTCCTGACTTTC.

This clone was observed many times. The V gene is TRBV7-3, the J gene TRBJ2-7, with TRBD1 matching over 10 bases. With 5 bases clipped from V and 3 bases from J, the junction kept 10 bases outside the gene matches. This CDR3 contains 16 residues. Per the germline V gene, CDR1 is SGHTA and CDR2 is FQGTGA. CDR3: CASSPQGTGDIYEQYF. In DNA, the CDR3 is TGTGCCAGCAGCCCTCAAGGGACAGGGGACATCTACGAGCAGTACTTC.

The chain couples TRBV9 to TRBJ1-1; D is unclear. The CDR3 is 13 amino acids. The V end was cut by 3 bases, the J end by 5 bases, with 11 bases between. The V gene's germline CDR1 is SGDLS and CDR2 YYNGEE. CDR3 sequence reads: CASSEGFRTEAFF. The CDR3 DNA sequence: TGTGCCAGCAGCGAGGGATTTCGAACTGAAGCTTTCTTT.

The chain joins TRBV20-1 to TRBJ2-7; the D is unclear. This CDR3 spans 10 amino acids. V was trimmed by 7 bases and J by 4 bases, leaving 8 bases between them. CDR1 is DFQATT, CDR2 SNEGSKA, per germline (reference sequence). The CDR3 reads CSVVGYEQYF. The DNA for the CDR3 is TGCAGTGTGGTGGGGTACGAGCAGTACTTC.

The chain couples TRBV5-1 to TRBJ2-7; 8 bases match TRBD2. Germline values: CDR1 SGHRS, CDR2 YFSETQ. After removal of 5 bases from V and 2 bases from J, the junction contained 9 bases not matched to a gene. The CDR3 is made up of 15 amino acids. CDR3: CASRIDTSGAYEQYF. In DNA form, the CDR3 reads TGCGCCAGCAGAATCGACACTAGCGGCGCCTACGAGCAGTACTTC.

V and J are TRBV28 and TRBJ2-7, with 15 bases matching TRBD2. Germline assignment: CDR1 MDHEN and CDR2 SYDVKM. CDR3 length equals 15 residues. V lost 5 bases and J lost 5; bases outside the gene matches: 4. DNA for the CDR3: TGTGCCAGCAGTCGGACTAGCGGGAGGGCCCACGAGCAGTACTTC. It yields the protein CASSRTSGRAHEQYF.

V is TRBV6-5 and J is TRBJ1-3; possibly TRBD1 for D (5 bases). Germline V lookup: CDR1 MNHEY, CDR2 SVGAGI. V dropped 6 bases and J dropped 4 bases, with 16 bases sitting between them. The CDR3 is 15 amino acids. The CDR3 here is CASSPRIGGGNTIYF. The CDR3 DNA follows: TGTGCCAGCAGCCCAAGAATTGGGGGGGGAAACACCATATATTTT.

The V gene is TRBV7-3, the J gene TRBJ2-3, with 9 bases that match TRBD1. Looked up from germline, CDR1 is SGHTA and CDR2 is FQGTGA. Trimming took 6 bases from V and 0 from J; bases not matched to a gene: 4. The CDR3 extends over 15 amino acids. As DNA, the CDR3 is TGTGCCAGCAGTTCCGGGACAGGGAGCACAGATACGCAGTATTTT. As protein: CASSSGTGSTDTQYF.

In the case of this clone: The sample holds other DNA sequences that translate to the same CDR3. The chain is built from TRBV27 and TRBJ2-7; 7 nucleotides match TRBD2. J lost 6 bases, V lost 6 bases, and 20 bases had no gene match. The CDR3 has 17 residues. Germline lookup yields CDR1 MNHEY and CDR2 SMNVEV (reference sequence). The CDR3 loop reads CASRVGLAGTATGEQYF. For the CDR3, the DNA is TGTGCCAGCAGGGTTGGTTTAGCGGGTACCGCGACGGGCGAGCAGTACTTC.

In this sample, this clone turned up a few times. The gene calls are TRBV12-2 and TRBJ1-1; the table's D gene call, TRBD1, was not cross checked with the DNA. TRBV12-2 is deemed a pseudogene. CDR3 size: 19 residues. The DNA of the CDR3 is TGTGCAAGTCGCTTAGGACGGGACAGATATAGCCCGGGGGACACTGAAGCTTTCTTT. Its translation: CASRLGRDRYSPGDTEAFF.

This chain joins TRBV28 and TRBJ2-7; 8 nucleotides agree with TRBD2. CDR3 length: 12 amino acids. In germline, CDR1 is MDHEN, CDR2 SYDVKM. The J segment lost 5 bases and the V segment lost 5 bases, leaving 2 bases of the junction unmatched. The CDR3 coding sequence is TGTGCCAGCAGTGGGACTAGGAACGAGCAGTACTTC. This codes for CASSGTRNEQYF.

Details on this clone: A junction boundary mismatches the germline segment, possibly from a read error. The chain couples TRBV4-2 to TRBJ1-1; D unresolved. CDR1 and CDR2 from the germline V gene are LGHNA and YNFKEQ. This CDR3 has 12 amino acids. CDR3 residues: CASSQFNSEAFF. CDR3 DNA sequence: TGTGCCAGCAGCCAATTCAACAGTGAAGCTTTCTTT.

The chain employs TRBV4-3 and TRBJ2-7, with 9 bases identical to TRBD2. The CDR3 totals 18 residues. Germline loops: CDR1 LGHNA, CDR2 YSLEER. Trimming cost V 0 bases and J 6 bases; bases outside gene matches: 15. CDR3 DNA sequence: TGCGCCAGCAGCCAAGATCTGGTGGAGCGGGGGGCCCGGGGCGAGCAGTACTTC. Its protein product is CASSQDLVERGARGEQYF.

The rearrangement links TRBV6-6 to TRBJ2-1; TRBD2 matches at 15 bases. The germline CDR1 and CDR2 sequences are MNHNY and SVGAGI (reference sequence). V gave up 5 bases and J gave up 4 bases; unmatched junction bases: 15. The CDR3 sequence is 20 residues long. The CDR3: CASSRDRPGLAGGRYNEQFF. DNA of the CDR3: TGTGCCAGCAGTCGAGACCGGCCGGGACTAGCGGGGGGCCGATACAATGAGCAGTTCTTC.

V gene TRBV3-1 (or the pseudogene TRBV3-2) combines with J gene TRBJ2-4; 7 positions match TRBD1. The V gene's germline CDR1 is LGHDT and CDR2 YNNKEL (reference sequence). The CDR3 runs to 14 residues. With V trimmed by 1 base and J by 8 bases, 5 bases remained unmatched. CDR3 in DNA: TGTGCCAGCAGCCAAGGACAGGGCATCGACATTCAGTACTTC. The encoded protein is CASSQGQGIDIQYF.

The CDR3 DNA sequence: TGCAGTGCTAGTAGGGCGGACAATGAGCAGTTCTTC. Its protein is CSASRADNEQFF. This chain uses TRBV20-1 with TRBJ2-1; D call uncertain. CDR1 DFQATT and CDR2 SNEGSKA come from the germline V gene (reference sequence). This CDR3 spans 12 amino acids. V was cut by 3 bases and J by 5 bases, with 8 bases left in between.

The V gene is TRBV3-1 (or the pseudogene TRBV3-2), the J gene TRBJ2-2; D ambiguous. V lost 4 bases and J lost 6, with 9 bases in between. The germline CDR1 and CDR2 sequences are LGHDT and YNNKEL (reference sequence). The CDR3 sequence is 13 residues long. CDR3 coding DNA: TGTGCCAGCAGCCCAGCCGAACCCGGGGAGCTGTTTTTT. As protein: CASSPAEPGELFF.

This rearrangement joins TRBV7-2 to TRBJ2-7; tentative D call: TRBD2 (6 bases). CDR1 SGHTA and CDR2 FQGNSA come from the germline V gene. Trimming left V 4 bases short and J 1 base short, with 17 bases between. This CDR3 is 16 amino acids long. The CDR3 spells CASSSNAGLSSYEQYF. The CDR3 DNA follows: TGTGCCAGCAGCTCAAACGCGGGACTCTCGTCCTACGAGCAGTACTTC. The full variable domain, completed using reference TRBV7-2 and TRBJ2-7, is GAGVSQSPSNKVTEKGKDVELRCDPISGHTALYWYRQSLGQGLEFLIYFQGNSAPDKSGLPSDRFSAERTGGSVSTLTIQRTQQEDSAVYLCASSSNAGLSSYEQYFGPGTRLTVT.

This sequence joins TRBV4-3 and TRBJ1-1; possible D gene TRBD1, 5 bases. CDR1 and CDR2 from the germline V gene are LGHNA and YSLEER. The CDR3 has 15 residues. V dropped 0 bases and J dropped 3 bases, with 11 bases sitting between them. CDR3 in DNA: TGCGCCAGCAGCCAAGAAGGGCAGGGTGACACTGAAGCTTTCTTT. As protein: CASSQEGQGDTEAFF.

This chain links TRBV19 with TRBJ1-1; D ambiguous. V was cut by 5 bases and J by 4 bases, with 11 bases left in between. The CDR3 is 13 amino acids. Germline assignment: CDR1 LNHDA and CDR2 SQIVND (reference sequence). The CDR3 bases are TGTGCCAGTAGTCCGGCCCCGGGCACTGAAGCTTTCTTT. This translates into CASSPAPGTEAFF.

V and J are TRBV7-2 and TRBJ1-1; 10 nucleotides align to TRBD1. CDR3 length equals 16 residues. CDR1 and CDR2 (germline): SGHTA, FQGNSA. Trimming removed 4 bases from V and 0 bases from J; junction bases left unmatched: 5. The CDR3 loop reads CASSSRTGGMNTEAFF. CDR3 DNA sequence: TGTGCCAGCAGCTCCCGGACAGGGGGGATGAACACTGAAGCTTTCTTT.

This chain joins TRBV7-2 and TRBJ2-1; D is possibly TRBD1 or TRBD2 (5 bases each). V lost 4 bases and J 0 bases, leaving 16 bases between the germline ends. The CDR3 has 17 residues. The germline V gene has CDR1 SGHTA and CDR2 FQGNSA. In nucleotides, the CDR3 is TGTGCCAGCAGCTCCAATTGGGGACCAACCTCCTACAATGAGCAGTTCTTC. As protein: CASSSNWGPTSYNEQFF. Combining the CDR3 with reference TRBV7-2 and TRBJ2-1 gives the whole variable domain GAGVSQSPSNKVTEKGKDVELRCDPISGHTALYWYRQSLGQGLEFLIYFQGNSAPDKSGLPSDRFSAERTGGSVSTLTIQRTQQEDSAVYLCASSSNWGPTSYNEQFFGPGTRLTVL.

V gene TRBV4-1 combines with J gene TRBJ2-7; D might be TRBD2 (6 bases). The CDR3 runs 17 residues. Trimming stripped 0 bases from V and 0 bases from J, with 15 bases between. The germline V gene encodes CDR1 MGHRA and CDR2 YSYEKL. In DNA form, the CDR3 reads TGCGCCAGCAGCCAAGAAGGGGCGGGGAAGAGCTCCTACGAGCAGTACTTC. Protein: CASSQEGAGKSSYEQYF.

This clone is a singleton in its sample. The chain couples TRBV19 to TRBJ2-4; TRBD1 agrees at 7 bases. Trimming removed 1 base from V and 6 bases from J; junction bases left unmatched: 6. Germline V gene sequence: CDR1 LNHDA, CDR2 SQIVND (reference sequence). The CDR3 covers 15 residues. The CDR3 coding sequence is TGTGCCAGTAGTATAGTAGCTCACAGGGGAAACATTCAGTACTTC. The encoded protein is CASSIVAHRGNIQYF. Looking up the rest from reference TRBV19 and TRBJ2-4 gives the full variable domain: DGGITQSPKYLFRKEGQNVTLSCEQNLNHDAMYWYRQDPGQGLRLIYYSQIVNDFQKGDIAEGYSVSREKKESFPLTVTSAQKNPTAFYLCASSIVAHRGNIQYFGAGTRLSVL.